Listed below are T cell receptor beta chains from one sample, sequenced in a study of blood T cell repertoires in COVID-19. Clones were sequenced by immunoSEQ multiplex PCR, and TCRdb holds only the in-frame ones, with some missing. The sample includes just over 95,000 clones, about nine tenths of them seen just once. The specimen sequenced was peripheral blood. Receptor source: a man aged 60 to 75 with acute or convalescent COVID-19. CDR3s include the opening cysteine and the closing phenylalanine or tryptophan. The order of the fields is V gene, J gene, D gene, clone size, CDR3 length, CDR3 DNA, CDR3 protein. D genes are given only for firm matches. Rows may omit the clone size; those that give it use once, few, many or a size class.

TRBV25-1,TRBJ1-4,NA,NA,15,TGTGCCAGCAGCGGATTCCAGGGGTCTAATGAAAAACTGTTTTTT,CASSGFQGSNEKLFF
TRBV7-9,TRBJ1-2,TRBD1,NA,13,TGTGCCAGCAGCTTCAGCCAGGGGGATGGCTACACCTTC,CASSFSQGDGYTF
TRBV5-8,TRBJ1-2,TRBD1,NA,14,TGTGCCAGCAGCCCGGGACAGGTTTTCTATGGCTACACCTTC,CASSPGQVFYGYTF
TRBV7-2,TRBJ2-5,NA,NA,13,TGTGCCAGCAGCTTAAGAGGGAGAGAGACCCAGTACTTC,CASSLRGRETQYF
TRBV7-9,TRBJ2-6,TRBD1,NA,18,TGTGCCAGCAGCTTACGGGACAGGGGGCCCTCTGGGGCCAACGTCCTGACTTTC,CASSLRDRGPSGANVLTF
TRBV2,TRBJ1-2,TRBD1,NA,12,TGTGCCAGCAGCCGGACAGGGCCTGGCTACACCTTC,CASSRTGPGYTF
TRBV5-1,TRBJ1-2,NA,NA,15,TGCGCCAGCAGCTTGACAGTCAGGGGTCGGGATGGCTACACCTTC,CASSLTVRGRDGYTF
TRBV2,TRBJ1-1,TRBD1,NA,14,TGTGCCAGCAGGGGGGACAGGGGAAACACTGAAGCTTTCTTT,CASRGDRGNTEAFF
TRBV29-1,TRBJ2-1,NA,NA,12,TGCAGCGTGGGGGGACTTTACAATGAGCAGTTCTTC,CSVGGLYNEQFF
TRBV2,TRBJ1-4,NA,once,12,TGTGCCAGCATGGGACAAGGACCAAAACTGTTTTTT,CASMGQGPKLFF
TRBV27,TRBJ2-1,TRBD2,NA,13,TGTGCCAGCAGTCGCGGGACTAGCGGGGGGCAGTTCTTC,CASSRGTSGGQFF
TRBV5-4,TRBJ1-6,TRBD1,NA,14,TGTGCCAGCAGCTTGGGACAGGGCGATTCACCCCTCCACTTT,CASSLGQGDSPLHF
TRBV6-5,TRBJ2-3,NA,NA,13,TGTGCCAGCAGTTACACTCCCACAGATACGCAGTATTTT,CASSYTPTDTQYF
TRBV5-1,TRBJ1-2,NA,NA,14,TGCGCCAGCAGCCGGGACTCCCCGGTCGATGGCTACACCTTC,CASSRDSPVDGYTF
TRBV5-4,TRBJ1-1,NA,once,14,TGTGCCAGCAGACGACAGGAAGTTAACACTGAAGCTTTCTTT,CASRRQEVNTEAFF
TRBV5-4,TRBJ2-5,NA,NA,14,TGTGCCAGCAGCTTGGGAGGTTACCAAGAGACCCAGTACTTC,CASSLGGYQETQYF
TRBV7-2,TRBJ1-1,NA,NA,13,TGTGCCAGCAGCTTAGAATCGGGGGCTGAAGCTTTCTTT,CASSLESGAEAFF
TRBV19,TRBJ1-4,NA,NA,15,TGTGCCAGTAGTATAAAGCCACCGGGGTATGAAAAACTGTTTTTT,CASSIKPPGYEKLFF
TRBV28,TRBJ1-1,NA,NA,13,TGTGCCAGCAGACTAGATTCGGGCACTGAAGCTTTCTTT,CASRLDSGTEAFF
TRBV30,TRBJ1-1,NA,NA,14,TGTGCCTGGAGTGGCCCGGGATCCCGAAACCAAGCTTTCTTT,CAWSGPGSRNQAFF
TRBV5-4,TRBJ2-7,TRBD1,NA,16,TGTGCCAGCAGCTCGGGACAGGGTTCGGGTCTAGGGGAGCAGTACTTC,CASSSGQGSGLGEQYF
TRBV3-1/TRBV3-2,TRBJ1-4,TRBD1,medium-sized,14,TGTGCCAGCAGCTTGGGACAGGGGTTTGAAAAACTGTTTTTT,CASSLGQGFEKLFF
TRBV2,TRBJ1-3,NA,NA,12,TGTGCCAGCACAGAGGGCGGGAACACCATATATTTT,CASTEGGNTIYF
TRBV10-3,TRBJ1-1,NA,NA,14,TGTGCCATCAGTGAGCTCCGCGCGAACACTGAAGCTTTCTTT,CAISELRANTEAFF
TRBV7-9,TRBJ1-6,NA,NA,13,TGTGCCAGCAGCTTGATGGGAGATTCACCCCTCCACTTT,CASSLMGDSPLHF
TRBV3-1/TRBV3-2,TRBJ1-1,NA,NA,13,TGTGCCAGCAGCCACCTAGGGAGGACAGAAGCTTTCTTT,CASSHLGRTEAFF
TRBV18,TRBJ1-6,NA,NA,15,TGTGCCAGCTCACCAGAGTCCTCCTATAATTCACCCCTCCACTTT,CASSPESSYNSPLHF
TRBV10-1,TRBJ1-2,NA,NA,14,TGCGCCAGCAGTGAGGCGGGGACTGGCTATGGCTACACCTTC,CASSEAGTGYGYTF
TRBV19,TRBJ1-1,NA,NA,13,TGTGCCAGTAGCAGACAGGTGGCCCCTGAAGCTTTCTTT,CASSRQVAPEAFF
TRBV7-2,TRBJ1-2,NA,NA,14,TGTGCCAGCAGCTTAGGGCGGTTTAACTATGGCTACACCTTC,CASSLGRFNYGYTF
TRBV4-1,TRBJ1-4,NA,NA,15,TGCGCCAGCAGCCAAGAGCCAGGGCTTAATGAAAAACTGTTTTTT,CASSQEPGLNEKLFF
TRBV6-1,TRBJ2-2,NA,NA,16,TGTGCCAGCAGTGTACCGGGACAACCGAACACCGGGGAGCTGTTTTTT,CASSVPGQPNTGELFF